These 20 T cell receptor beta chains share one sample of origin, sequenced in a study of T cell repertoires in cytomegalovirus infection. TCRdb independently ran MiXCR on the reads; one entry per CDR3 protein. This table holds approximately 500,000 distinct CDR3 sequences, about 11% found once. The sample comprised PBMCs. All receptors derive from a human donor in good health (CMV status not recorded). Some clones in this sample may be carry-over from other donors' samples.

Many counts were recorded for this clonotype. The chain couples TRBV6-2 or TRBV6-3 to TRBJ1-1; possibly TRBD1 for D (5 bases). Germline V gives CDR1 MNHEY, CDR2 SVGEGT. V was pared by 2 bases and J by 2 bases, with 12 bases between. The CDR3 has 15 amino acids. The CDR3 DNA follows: TGTGCCAGCAGTTACCCGCGTCGGGGCAACACTGAAGCTTTCTTT. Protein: CASSYPRRGNTEAFF.

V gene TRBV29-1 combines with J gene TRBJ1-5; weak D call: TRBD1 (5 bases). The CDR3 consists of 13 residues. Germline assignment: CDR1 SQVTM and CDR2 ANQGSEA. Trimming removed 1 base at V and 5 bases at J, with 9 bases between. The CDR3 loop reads CSVEGGKDQPQHF. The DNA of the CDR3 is TGCAGCGTTGAAGGGGGCAAAGATCAGCCCCAGCATTTT.

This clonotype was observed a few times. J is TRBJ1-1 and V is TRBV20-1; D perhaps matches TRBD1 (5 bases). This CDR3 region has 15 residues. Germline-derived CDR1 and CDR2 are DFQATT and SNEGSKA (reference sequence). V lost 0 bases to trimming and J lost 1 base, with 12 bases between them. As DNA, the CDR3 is TGCAGTGCTAGAGACCGGGGTCAGGGGAACACTGAAGCTTTCTTT. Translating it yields CSARDRGQGNTEAFF.

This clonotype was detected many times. This chain's CDR3 is CASSFLDVSYEQYF. The CDR3 coding sequence is TGTGCCAGCAGCTTCCTCGACGTGTCGTACGAGCAGTACTTC. The chain combines TRBV11-2 with TRBJ2-7; D is uncertain. The ends were cut back, 3 bases at V and 4 bases at J, with 13 bases in the middle. Germline V gives CDR1 SGHAT, CDR2 FQNNGV. This CDR3 has 14 amino acids.

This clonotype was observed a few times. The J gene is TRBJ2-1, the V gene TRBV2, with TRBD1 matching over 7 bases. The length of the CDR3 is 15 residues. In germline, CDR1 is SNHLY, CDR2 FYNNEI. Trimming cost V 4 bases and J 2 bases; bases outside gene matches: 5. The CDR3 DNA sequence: TGTGCCAGCAGTGTCCGCCAGGGGGCCTACAATGAGCAGTTCTTC. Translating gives CASSVRQGAYNEQFF.

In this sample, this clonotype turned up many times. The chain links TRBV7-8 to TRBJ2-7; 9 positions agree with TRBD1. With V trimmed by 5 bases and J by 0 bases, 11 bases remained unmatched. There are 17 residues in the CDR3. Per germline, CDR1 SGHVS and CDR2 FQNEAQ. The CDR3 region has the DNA TGTGCCAGCAGCGCACCCCGGGACAGGGCGAGCTCCTACGAGCAGTACTTC. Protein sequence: CASSAPRDRASSYEQYF.

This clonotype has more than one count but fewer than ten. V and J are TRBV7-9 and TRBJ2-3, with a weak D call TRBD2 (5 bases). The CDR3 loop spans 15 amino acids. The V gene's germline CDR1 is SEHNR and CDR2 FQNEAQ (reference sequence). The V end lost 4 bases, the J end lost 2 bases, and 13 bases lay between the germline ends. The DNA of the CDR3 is TGTGCCAGCAGCTCTACCGGGGAGTACACAGATACGCAGTATTTT. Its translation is CASSSTGEYTDTQYF.

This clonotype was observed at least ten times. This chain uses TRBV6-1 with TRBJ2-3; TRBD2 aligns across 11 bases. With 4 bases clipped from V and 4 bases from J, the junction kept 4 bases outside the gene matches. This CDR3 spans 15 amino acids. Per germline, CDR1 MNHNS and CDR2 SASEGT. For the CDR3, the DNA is TGTGCCAGCAGTGCTAGCGGGAGGCCAGCAGATACGCAGTATTTT. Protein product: CASSASGRPADTQYF.

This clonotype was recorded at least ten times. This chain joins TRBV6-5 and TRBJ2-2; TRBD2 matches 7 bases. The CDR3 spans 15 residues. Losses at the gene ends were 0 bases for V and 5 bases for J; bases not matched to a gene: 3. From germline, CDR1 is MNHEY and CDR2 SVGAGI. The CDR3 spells CASSYSGGGTGELFF. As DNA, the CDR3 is TGTGCCAGCAGTTACTCGGGGGGGGGTACCGGGGAGCTGTTTTTT.

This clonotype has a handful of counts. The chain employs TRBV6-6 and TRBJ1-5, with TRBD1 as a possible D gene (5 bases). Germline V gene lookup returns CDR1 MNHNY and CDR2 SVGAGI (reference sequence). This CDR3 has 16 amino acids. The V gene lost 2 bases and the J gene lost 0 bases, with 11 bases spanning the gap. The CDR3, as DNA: TGTGCCAGCAGTTACCCGGGGACGGATAGCAATCAGCCCCAGCATTTT. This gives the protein CASSYPGTDSNQPQHF.

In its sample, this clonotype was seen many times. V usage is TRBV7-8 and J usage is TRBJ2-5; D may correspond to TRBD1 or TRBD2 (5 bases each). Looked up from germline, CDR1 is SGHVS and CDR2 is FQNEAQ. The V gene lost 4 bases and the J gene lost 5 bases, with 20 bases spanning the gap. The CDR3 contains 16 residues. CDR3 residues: CASSSSRGKQAETQYF. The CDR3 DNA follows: TGTGCCAGCAGCTCGAGTCGGGGCAAACAAGCGGAGACCCAGTACTTC.

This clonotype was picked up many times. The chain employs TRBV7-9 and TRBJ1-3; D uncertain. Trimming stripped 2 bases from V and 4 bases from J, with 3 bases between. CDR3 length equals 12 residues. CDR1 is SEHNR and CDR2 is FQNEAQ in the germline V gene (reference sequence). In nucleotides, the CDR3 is TGTGCCAGCAGCTTATCCGGAAACACCATATATTTT. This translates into CASSLSGNTIYF.

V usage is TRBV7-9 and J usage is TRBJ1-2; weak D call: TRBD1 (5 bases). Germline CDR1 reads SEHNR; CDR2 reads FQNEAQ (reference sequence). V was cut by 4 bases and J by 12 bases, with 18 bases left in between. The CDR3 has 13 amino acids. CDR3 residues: CASSSGGPLGDTF. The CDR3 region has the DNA TGTGCCAGCAGCTCCGGGGGTCCCTTGGGGGACACCTTC.

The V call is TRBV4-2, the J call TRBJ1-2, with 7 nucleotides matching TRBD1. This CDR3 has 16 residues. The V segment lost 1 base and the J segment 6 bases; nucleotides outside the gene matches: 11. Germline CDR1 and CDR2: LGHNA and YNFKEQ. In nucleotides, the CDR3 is TGTGCCAGCAGCCAAGCCCAGGGGGGTTTGAGGGATGGCTACACCTTC. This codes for CASSQAQGGLRDGYTF.

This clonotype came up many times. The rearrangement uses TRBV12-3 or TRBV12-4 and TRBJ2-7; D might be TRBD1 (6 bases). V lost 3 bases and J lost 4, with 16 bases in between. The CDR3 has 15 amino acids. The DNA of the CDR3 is TGTGCCAGCAGTTTTTTGGGGCAGGGGATTTACGAGCAGTACTTC. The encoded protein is CASSFLGQGIYEQYF.

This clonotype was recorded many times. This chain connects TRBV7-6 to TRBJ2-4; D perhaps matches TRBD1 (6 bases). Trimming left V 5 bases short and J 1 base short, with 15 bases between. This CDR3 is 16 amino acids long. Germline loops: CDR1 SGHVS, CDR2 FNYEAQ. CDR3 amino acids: CASSATGSPAKNIQYF. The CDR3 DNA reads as TGTGCCAGCAGCGCTACAGGGAGTCCGGCCAAAAACATTCAGTACTTC.

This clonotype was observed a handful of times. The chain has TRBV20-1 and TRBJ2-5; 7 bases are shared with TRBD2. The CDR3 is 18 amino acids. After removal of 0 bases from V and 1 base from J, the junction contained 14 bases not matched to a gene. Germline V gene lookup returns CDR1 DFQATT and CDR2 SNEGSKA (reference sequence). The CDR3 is CSARDSTGRRESQETQYF. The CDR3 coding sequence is TGCAGTGCTAGAGATTCTACAGGAAGGCGGGAGTCCCAAGAGACCCAGTACTTC.

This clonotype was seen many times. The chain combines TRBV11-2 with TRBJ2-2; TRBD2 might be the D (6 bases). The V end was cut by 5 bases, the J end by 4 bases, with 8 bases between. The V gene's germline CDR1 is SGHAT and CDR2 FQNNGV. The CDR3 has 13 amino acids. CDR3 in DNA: TGTGCCAGCAGCAATAGCGGCACCGGGGAGCTGTTTTTT. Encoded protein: CASSNSGTGELFF.

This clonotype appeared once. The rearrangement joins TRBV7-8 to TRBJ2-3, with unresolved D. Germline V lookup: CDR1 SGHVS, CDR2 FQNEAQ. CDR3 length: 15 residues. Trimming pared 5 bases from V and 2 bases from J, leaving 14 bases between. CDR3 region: CASSPTDENTDTQYF. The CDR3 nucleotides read TGTGCCAGCAGCCCGACGGACGAGAACACAGATACGCAGTATTTT.

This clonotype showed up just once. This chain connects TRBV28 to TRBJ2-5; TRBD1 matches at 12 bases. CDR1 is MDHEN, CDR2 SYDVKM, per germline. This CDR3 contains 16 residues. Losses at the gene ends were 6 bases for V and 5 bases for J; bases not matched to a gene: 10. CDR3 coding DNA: TGTGCCAGCAGCATCCTCGGGACAGGGGGCAGGGAGACCCAGTACTTC. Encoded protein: CASSILGTGGRETQYF.